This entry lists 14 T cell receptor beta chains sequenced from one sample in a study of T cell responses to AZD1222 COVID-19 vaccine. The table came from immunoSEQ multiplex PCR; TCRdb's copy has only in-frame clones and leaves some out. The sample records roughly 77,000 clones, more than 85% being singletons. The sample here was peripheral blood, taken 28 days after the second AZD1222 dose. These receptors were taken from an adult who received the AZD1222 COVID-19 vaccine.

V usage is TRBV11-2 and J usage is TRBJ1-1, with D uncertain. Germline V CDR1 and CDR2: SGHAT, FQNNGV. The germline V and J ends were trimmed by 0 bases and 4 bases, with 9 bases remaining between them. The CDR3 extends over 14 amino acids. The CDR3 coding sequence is TGTGCCAGCAGCTTAGACAGGTTGACCACTGAAGCTTTCTTT. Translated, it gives CASSLDRLTTEAFF.

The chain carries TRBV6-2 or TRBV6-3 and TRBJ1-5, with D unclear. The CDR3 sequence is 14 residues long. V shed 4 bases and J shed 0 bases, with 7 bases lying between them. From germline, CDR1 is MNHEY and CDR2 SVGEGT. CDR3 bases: TGTGCCAGCAGTTTGGCCCGTAGCAATCAGCCCCAGCATTTT. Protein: CASSLARSNQPQHF.

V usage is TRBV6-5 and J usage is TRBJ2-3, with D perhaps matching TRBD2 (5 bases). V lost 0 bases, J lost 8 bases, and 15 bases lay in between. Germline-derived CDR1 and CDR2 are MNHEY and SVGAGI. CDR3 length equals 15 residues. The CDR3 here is CASSYSGLAEGTQYF. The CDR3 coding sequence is TGTGCCAGCAGTTACTCGGGCTTAGCCGAGGGTACGCAGTATTTT.

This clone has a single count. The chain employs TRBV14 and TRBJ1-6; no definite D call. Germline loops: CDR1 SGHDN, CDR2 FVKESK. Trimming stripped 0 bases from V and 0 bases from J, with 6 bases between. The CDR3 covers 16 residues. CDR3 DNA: TGTGCCAGCAGCCAAGATGTATCCTCCTATAATTCACCCCTCCACTTT. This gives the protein CASSQDVSSYNSPLHF.

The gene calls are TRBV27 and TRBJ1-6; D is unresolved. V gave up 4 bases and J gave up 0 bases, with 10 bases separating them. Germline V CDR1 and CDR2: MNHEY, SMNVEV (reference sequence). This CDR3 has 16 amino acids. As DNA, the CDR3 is TGTGCCAGCAGTTCCAGAGTAGGCTCCTATAATTCACCCCTCCACTTT. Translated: CASSSRVGSYNSPLHF.

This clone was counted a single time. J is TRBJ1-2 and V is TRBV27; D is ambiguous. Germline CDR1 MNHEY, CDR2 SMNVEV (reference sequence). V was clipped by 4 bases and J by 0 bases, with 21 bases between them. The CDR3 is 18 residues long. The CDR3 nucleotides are TGTGCCAGCAGTTCCGCCGGGAGATCATTTAGTCCTAACTATGGCTACACCTTC. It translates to CASSSAGRSFSPNYGYTF.

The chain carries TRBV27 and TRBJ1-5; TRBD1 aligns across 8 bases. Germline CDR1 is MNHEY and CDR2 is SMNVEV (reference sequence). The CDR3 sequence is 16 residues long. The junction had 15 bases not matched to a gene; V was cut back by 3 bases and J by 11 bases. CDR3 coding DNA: TGTGCCAGCAGTTTCCTCCGCGACAGGGGAATTATGGCCCAGCATTTT. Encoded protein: CASSFLRDRGIMAQHF.

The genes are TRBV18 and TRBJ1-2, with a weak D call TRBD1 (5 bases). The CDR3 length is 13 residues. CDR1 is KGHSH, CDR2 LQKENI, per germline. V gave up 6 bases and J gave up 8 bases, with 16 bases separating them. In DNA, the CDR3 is TGTGCCAGCTCTCATTCAATTGACAGAGGCTACACCTTC. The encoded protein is CASSHSIDRGYTF.

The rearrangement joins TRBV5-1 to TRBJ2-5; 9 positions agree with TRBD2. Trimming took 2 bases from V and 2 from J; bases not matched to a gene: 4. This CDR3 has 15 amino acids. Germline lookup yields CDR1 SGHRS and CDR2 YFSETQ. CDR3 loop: CASSLTSGRQETQYF. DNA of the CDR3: TGCGCCAGCAGCTTAACTAGCGGGCGGCAAGAGACCCAGTACTTC.

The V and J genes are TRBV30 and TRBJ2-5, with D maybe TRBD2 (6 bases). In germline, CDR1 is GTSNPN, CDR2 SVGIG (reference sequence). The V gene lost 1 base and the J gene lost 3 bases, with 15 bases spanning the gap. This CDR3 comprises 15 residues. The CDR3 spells CAWSGVGGFKETQYF. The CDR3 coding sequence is TGTGCCTGGAGTGGAGTGGGGGGTTTCAAAGAGACCCAGTACTTC.

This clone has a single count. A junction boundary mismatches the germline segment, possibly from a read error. CDR3 coding DNA: TGTGTCAGCAGTGGCTCGACAGACTATGGCTACACCTTC. Translated, it gives CVSSGSTDYGYTF. The chain recombines TRBV25-1 with TRBJ1-2; D is perhaps TRBD1 (5 bases). Germline CDR1 and CDR2: MGHDK and SYGVNS. This CDR3 has 13 residues.

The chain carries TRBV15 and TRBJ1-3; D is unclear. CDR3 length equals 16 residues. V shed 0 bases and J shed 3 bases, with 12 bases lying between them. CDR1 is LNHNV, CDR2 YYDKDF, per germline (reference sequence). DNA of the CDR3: TGTGCCACCAGCAGAGATAGTGAGGGATTTGGAAACACCATATATTTT. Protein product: CATSRDSEGFGNTIYF.

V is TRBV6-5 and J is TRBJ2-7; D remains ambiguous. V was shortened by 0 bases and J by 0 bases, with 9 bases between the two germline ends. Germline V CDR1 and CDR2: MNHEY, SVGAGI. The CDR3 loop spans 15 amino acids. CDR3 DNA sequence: TGTGCCAGCAGTTACTCGCTCCTAGGCTCCTACGAGCAGTACTTC. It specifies CASSYSLLGSYEQYF.

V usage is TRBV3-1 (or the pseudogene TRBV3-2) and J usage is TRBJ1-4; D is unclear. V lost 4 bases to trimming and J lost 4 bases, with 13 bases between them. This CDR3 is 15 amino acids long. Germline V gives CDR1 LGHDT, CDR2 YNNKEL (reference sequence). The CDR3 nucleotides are TGTGCCAGCAGCCGAAACGTCTTGTTTAATGAAAAACTGTTTTTT. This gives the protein CASSRNVLFNEKLFF.